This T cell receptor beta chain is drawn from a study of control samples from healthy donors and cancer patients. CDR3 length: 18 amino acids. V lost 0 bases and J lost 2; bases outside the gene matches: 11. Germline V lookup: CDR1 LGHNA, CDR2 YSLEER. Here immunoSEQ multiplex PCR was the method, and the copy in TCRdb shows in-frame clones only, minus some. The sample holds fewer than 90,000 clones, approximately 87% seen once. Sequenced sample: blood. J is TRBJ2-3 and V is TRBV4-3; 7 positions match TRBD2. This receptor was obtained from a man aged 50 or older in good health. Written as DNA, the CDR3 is TGCGCCAGCAGCCAAGACCCCCCGGGGGGAGTCCACACAGATACGCAGTATTTT. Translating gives CASSQDPPGGVHTDTQYF.